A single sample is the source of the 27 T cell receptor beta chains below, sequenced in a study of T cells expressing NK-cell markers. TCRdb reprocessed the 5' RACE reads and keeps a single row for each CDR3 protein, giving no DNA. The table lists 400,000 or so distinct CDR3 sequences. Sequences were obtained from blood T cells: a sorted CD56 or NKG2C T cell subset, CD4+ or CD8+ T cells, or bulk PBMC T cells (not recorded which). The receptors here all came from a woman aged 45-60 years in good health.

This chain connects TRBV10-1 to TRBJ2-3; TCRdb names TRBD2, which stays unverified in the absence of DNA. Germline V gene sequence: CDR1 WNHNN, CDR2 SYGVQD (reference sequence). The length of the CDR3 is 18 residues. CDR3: CASSDPMLAGPTGDTQYF.

Here the CDR3 reads CTSSQADGVPPNSPLHF. V is TRBV1 and J is TRBJ1-6; with no DNA, the TCRdb D assignment of TRBD1 cannot be verified. TRBV1 is a pseudogene locus. CDR3 length equals 17 residues.

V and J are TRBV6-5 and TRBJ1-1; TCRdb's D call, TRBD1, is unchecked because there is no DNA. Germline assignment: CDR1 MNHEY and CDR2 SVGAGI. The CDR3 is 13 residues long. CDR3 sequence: CASSSGVTTEAFF.

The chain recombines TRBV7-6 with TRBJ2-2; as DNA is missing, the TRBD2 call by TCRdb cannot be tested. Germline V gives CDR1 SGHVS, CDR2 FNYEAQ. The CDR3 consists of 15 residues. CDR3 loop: CASSSLTLGTGELFF.

The CDR3 here is CASSQVSGIGDTEAFF. The chain links TRBV4-2 to TRBJ1-1; the D call from TCRdb, TRBD1, cannot be confirmed without DNA. Germline lookup yields CDR1 LGHNA and CDR2 YNFKEQ. The CDR3 has 16 residues.

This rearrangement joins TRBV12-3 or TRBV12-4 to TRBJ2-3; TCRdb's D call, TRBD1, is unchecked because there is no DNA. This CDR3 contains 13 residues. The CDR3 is CASRPTGGNTQYF.

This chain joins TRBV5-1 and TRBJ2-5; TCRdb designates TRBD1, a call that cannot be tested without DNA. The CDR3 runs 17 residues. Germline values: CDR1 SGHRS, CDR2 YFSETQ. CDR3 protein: CASSLGFVGDPGETQYF.

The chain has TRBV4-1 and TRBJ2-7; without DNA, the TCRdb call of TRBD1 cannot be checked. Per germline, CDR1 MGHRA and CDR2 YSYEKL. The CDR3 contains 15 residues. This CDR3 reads CASSPERGSRYEQYF.

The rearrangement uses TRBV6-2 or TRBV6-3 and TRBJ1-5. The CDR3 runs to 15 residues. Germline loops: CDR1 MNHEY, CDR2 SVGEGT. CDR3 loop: CASRDRQILNQPQHF.

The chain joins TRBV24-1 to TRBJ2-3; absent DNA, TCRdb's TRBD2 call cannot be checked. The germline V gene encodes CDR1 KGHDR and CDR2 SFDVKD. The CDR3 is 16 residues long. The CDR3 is CATSDASGRLADTQYF.

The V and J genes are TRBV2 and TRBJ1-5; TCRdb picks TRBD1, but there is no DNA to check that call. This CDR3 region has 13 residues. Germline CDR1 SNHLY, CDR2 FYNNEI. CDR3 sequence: CASSAQGDQPQHF.

Here the CDR3 reads CASSAGTSSDEQYF. The chain employs TRBV9 and TRBJ2-7; TCRdb gives TRBD2 as the D gene, but with no DNA this cannot be confirmed. CDR3 length equals 14 residues. Germline V gene sequence: CDR1 SGDLS, CDR2 YYNGEE.

CDR3 amino acids: CASRQGTPYEQYF. The rearrangement uses TRBV5-1 and TRBJ2-7. The CDR3 loop spans 13 amino acids. Per the germline V gene, CDR1 is SGHRS and CDR2 is YFSETQ.

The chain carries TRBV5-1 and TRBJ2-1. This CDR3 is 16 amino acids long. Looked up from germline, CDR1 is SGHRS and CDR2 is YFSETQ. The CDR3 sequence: CASSLDGNLAYNEQFF.

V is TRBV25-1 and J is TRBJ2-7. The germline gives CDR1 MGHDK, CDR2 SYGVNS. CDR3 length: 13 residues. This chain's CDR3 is CASRDASSYEQYF.

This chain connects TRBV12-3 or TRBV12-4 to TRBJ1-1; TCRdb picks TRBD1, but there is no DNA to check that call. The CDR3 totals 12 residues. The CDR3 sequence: CASTGRGLEAFF.

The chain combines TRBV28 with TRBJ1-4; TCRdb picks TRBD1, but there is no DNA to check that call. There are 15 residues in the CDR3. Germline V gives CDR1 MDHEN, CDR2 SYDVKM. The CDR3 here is CASSSGQGVNEKLFF.

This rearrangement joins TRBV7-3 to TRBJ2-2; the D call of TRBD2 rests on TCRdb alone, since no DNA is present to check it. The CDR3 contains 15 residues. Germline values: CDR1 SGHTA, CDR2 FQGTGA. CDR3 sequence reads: CASRGRASNTGELFF.

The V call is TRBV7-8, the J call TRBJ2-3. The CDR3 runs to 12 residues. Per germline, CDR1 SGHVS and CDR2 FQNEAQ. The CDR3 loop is CASSHQADTQYF.

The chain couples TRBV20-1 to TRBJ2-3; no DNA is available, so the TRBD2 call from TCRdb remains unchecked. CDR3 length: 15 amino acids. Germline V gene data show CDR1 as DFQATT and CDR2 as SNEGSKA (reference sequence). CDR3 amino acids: CSARVPAGYTDTQYF.

The CDR3 spells CAISVVGGPDTEQFF. This chain uses TRBV10-3 with TRBJ2-1. Germline V lookup: CDR1 ENHRY, CDR2 SYGVKD. CDR3 size: 15 residues.

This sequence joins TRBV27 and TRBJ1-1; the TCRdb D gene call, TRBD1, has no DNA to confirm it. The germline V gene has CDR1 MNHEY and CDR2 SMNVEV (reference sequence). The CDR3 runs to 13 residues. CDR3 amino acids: CASSITGVGQAFF.

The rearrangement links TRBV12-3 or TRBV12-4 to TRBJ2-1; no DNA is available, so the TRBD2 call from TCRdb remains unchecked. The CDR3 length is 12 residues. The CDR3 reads CASSKGGPEQFF.

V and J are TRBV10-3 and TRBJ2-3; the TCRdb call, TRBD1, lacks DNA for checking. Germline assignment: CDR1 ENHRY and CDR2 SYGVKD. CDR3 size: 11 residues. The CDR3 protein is CAIRGLDTQYF.

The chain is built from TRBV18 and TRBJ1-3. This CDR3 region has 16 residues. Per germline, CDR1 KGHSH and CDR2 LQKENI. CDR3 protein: CASSPPGSFGGNTIYF. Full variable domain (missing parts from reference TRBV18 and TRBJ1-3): NAGVMQNPRHLVRRRGQEARLRCSPMKGHSHVYWYRQLPEEGLKFMVYLQKENIIDESGMPKERFSAEFPKEGPSILRIQQVVRGDSAAYFCASSPPGSFGGNTIYFGEGSWLTVV.

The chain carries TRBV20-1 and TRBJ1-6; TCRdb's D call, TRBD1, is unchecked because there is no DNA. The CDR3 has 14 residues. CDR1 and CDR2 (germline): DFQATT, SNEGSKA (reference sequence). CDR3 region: CSARKDRVDSPLHF.

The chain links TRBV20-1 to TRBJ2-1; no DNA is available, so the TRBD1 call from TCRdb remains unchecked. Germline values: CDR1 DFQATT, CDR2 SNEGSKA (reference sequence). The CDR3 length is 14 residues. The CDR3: CIPGGFPTYNEQFF.